Presented here are 30 T cell receptor beta chains from one specimen sequenced in a study of control samples from healthy donors and cancer patients. Profiled with immunoSEQ multiplex PCR; TCRdb holds only in-frame clones, not every one. In the table there are 90,000 to 150,000 clones, approximately 93% of which are singletons. The source material was blood. The origin of the receptors is a woman aged 18-29 years in good health.

The J gene is TRBJ1-6, the V gene TRBV20-1, with a weak D call TRBD1 (5 bases). CDR1 and CDR2 from the germline V gene are DFQATT and SNEGSKA (reference sequence). Trimming cost V 3 bases and J 7 bases, with 16 bases left between them. The CDR3 runs 15 residues. The DNA for the CDR3 is TGCAGTGCTAGTCCCCAGGGAGTCGGAAATTCACCCCTCCACTTT. Its protein product is CSASPQGVGNSPLHF.

V is TRBV7-9 and J is TRBJ2-3; 7 nucleotides line up with TRBD2. The CDR3 is 14 amino acids. Germline CDR1 SEHNR, CDR2 FQNEAQ (reference sequence). Trimming removed 5 bases from V and 5 bases from J; junction bases left unmatched: 7. CDR3 in amino acids: CASSHTSALDTQYF. The CDR3 DNA is TGTGCCAGCAGCCATACTAGCGCACTAGATACGCAGTATTTT.

The V gene is TRBV9, the J gene TRBJ1-4; D is perhaps TRBD1 (6 bases). The CDR3 length is 17 residues. V was clipped by 0 bases and J by 6 bases, with 18 bases between them. Germline assignment: CDR1 SGDLS and CDR2 YYNGEE. The CDR3 reads CASSVAGGGGADEKLFF. DNA for the CDR3: TGTGCCAGCAGCGTAGCTGGGGGGGGCGGGGCGGATGAAAAACTGTTTTTT.

This chain connects TRBV7-9 to TRBJ1-2; TRBD1 might be the D (5 bases). The V end was cut by 3 bases, the J end by 4 bases, with 6 bases between. The CDR3 has 12 amino acids. Germline V lookup: CDR1 SEHNR, CDR2 FQNEAQ (reference sequence). The CDR3 loop is CASSFQGYGYTF. CDR3 sequence (DNA): TGTGCCAGCAGCTTCCAGGGCTATGGCTACACCTTC. The whole variable domain, filled in from reference TRBV7-9 and TRBJ1-2, reads DTGVSQNPRHKITKRGQNVTFRCDPISEHNRLYWYRQTLGQGPEFLTYFQNEAQLEKSRLLSDRFSAERPKGSFSTLEIQRTEQGDSAMYLCASSFQGYGYTFGSGTRLTVV.

The J gene is TRBJ2-4, the V gene TRBV6-1, with D possibly called TRBD1 or TRBD2 (5 bases each). The CDR3 runs to 17 residues. Trimming cost V 1 base and J 2 bases, with 15 bases left between them. In germline, CDR1 is MNHNS, CDR2 SASEGT. The CDR3 protein is CASSEVGGSTSKNIQYF. CDR3 DNA sequence: TGTGCCAGCAGTGAAGTTGGGGGTAGTACGTCCAAAAACATTCAGTACTTC.

The V call is TRBV7-8, the J call TRBJ2-3; TRBD2 aligns across 9 bases. CDR3 length equals 16 residues. Germline CDR1 SGHVS, CDR2 FQNEAQ. V dropped 5 bases and J dropped 6; count of bases not matched to a gene: 12. CDR3 sequence reads: CASSRSAGGAWDTQYF. DNA of the CDR3: TGTGCCAGCAGCCGAAGCGCGGGGGGGGCCTGGGATACGCAGTATTTT.

V is TRBV6-5 and J is TRBJ2-7; 8 bases fit TRBD2. V lost 6 bases, J lost 3 bases, and 7 bases stayed unmatched. Per the germline V gene, CDR1 is MNHEY and CDR2 is SVGAGI. This CDR3 contains 14 residues. As DNA, the CDR3 is TGTGCCAGCAGAAGTAGCGGGGCCGTCTACGAGCAGTACTTC. This sequence encodes CASRSSGAVYEQYF.

This clone was seen once. This chain connects TRBV5-4 to TRBJ2-3; TRBD1 matches at 7 bases. After removal of 1 base from V and 4 bases from J, the junction contained 12 bases not matched to a gene. The CDR3 has 17 residues. Germline lookup yields CDR1 SGHNT and CDR2 YYREEE (reference sequence). This CDR3 reads CASSLTVLEGASDTQYF. The CDR3 coding sequence is TGTGCCAGCAGCTTGACTGTTTTAGAGGGGGCTTCAGATACGCAGTATTTT.

This clone is a singleton in its sample. The chain links TRBV28 to TRBJ1-5; 7 bases agree with TRBD1. The CDR3 has 15 residues. Germline V gene sequence: CDR1 MDHEN, CDR2 SYDVKM. The V and J ends lost 3 bases and 5 bases, in that order; junction bases with no gene match: 7. The CDR3 sequence: CASSLGTAFDQPQHF. Here the CDR3 DNA reads TGTGCCAGCAGTTTGGGGACAGCTTTTGATCAGCCCCAGCATTTT.

This clone has a single count. The chain employs TRBV5-5 and TRBJ2-1; 8 nucleotides line up with TRBD2. Unmatched junction bases numbered 12, after V lost 6 bases and J lost 7 bases. Germline V gene data show CDR1 as SGHKS and CDR2 as YYEKEE (reference sequence). The CDR3 extends over 15 amino acids. CDR3 nucleotide sequence: TGTGCCAGCATGAGAGCGGGAGCAGCGGGGAATGAGCAGTTCTTC. Its translation is CASMRAGAAGNEQFF.

V and J are TRBV28 and TRBJ1-5, with 8 bases lining up with TRBD1. Germline CDR1 and CDR2: MDHEN and SYDVKM. After removal of 7 bases from V and 3 bases from J, the junction contained 8 bases not matched to a gene. CDR3 length equals 15 residues. CDR3 sequence (DNA): TGTGCCAGCAACCTCCAGGGGGCCTTCAATCAGCCCCAGCATTTT. It encodes CASNLQGAFNQPQHF.

The V gene is TRBV28, the J gene TRBJ2-4; D call uncertain. Germline V CDR1 and CDR2: MDHEN, SYDVKM. The V gene lost 4 bases and the J gene lost 7 bases, with 14 bases spanning the gap. There are 14 residues in the CDR3. The DNA of the CDR3 is TGTGCCAGCAGTTCGACAAGAGTTAAGAACATTCAGTACTTC. Its protein product is CASSSTRVKNIQYF.

The chain links TRBV27 to TRBJ2-1; TRBD2 matches at 10 bases. V lost 7 bases and J lost 4; bases outside the gene matches: 7. CDR1 MNHEY and CDR2 SMNVEV come from the germline V gene (reference sequence). The CDR3 loop spans 15 amino acids. CDR3 sequence reads: CASMSSGGIYNEQFF. The DNA of the CDR3 is TGTGCCAGCATGTCTAGCGGGGGTATTTACAATGAGCAGTTCTTC.

The chain joins TRBV10-2 to TRBJ1-5; the match to TRBD1 covers 7 bases. Trimming removed 2 bases from V and 4 bases from J; junction bases left unmatched: 2. This CDR3 has 14 residues. The germline gives CDR1 WSHSY, CDR2 SAAADI. The CDR3, as DNA: TGCGCCAGCAGTGAGCCGGACAGGAATCAGCCCCAGCATTTT. Protein product: CASSEPDRNQPQHF.

Only one count was recorded for this clone. The chain employs TRBV7-9 and TRBJ1-2, with TRBD1 matching 8 bases. There are 15 residues in the CDR3. V lost 1 base, J lost 3 bases, and 4 bases stayed unmatched. Per germline, CDR1 SEHNR and CDR2 FQNEAQ (reference sequence). The CDR3, as DNA: TGTGCCAGCAGCTTAGACGGACAGGGAGACTATGGCTACACCTTC. Its protein is CASSLDGQGDYGYTF.

This clone was observed a handful of times. The chain links TRBV7-9 to TRBJ2-3, with D perhaps TRBD2 (6 bases). This CDR3 has 12 residues. Per the germline V gene, CDR1 is SEHNR and CDR2 is FQNEAQ (reference sequence). The ends were cut back, 5 bases at V and 6 bases at J, with 9 bases in the middle. CDR3 sequence: CASSPRGDTQYF. The CDR3 bases are TGTGCCAGCAGCCCACGGGGGGATACGCAGTATTTT.

This rearrangement joins TRBV18 to TRBJ2-2; no definite D call. Looked up from germline, CDR1 is KGHSH and CDR2 is LQKENI. The CDR3 spans 14 residues. V was pared by 2 bases and J by 7 bases, with 11 bases between. CDR3 sequence: CASSPRSPDGELFF. CDR3 DNA sequence: TGTGCCAGCTCACCAAGGAGCCCGGACGGGGAGCTGTTTTTT.

This chain joins TRBV28 and TRBJ1-2; TRBD1 agrees at 8 bases. The CDR3 sequence is 14 residues long. Germline-derived CDR1 and CDR2 are MDHEN and SYDVKM. V shed 4 bases and J 7 bases; nucleotides not matched to a gene: 8. The CDR3 region has the DNA TGTGCCAGCAGTTCAGCCGGGACAGGAGGTGGCTACACCTTC. Amino acids: CASSSAGTGGGYTF.

The count of this clone is one. The chain links TRBV18 to TRBJ1-1; D gene uncertain. Germline lookup yields CDR1 KGHSH and CDR2 LQKENI. The CDR3 runs to 16 residues. Trimming stripped 8 bases from V and 1 base from J, with 20 bases between. The CDR3 region is CASIEATLPTNTEAFF. The CDR3 coding sequence is TGTGCCAGCATCGAAGCAACGTTACCAACGAACACTGAAGCTTTCTTT. The variable domain in full, completed from reference TRBV18 and TRBJ1-1, reads NAGVMQNPRHLVRRRGQEARLRCSPMKGHSHVYWYRQLPEEGLKFMVYLQKENIIDESGMPKERFSAEFPKEGPSILRIQQVVRGDSAAYFCASIEATLPTNTEAFFGQGTRLTVV.

The table lists this clone with a count of one. At one end the junction does not follow the germline gene, possibly because of a read error. Other DNA sequences in the sample encode the same CDR3. This chain uses TRBV7-9 with TRBJ2-7; 7 bases align to TRBD2. Per the germline V gene, CDR1 is SEHNR and CDR2 is FQNEAQ (reference sequence). The CDR3 contains 17 residues. The chain's CDR3 is CASSLGEGGSSLYEQYF. CDR3 sequence (DNA): TGTGCCAGTAGCTTAGGAGAGGGCGGGAGTTCCCTCTACGAGCAGTACTTC.

The genes are TRBV21-1 and TRBJ2-5; the table's D call, TRBD2, has no DNA check behind it. TRBV21-1 is shown as a pseudogene. The CDR3 consists of 21 residues. CDR3 DNA: TGTGCCAGCAGCAAAGGGAGTGCGCCCCGTGGCCCTACGTATATCCAAGAGACCCAGTACTTC. The encoded protein is CASSKGSAPRGPTYIQETQYF.

The chain combines TRBV3-1 (or the pseudogene TRBV3-2) with TRBJ1-2; 8 bases map to TRBD1. The CDR3 length is 16 residues. The V gene's germline CDR1 is LGHDT and CDR2 YNNKEL (reference sequence). V was clipped by 2 bases and J by 5 bases; unmatched bases: 10. This chain's CDR3 is CASSQLRTGGGYGYTF. The CDR3 nucleotides read TGTGCCAGCAGCCAACTCCGTACAGGGGGGGGTTATGGCTACACCTTC.

The chain couples TRBV7-2 to TRBJ2-7, with 8 bases identical to TRBD1. CDR1 is SGHTA, CDR2 FQGNSA, per germline. The CDR3 sequence is 14 residues long. The trim removed 4 bases at V and 2 bases at J, leaving 4 bases unmatched. CDR3 DNA: TGTGCCAGCAGCTCATACAGGGGGGCCTACGAGCAGTACTTC. This codes for CASSSYRGAYEQYF.

This sequence joins TRBV11-1 and TRBJ2-1; TRBD1 aligns across 7 bases. Germline CDR1 is SGHAT and CDR2 is FQDESV (reference sequence). This CDR3 is built from 15 residues. V lost 5 bases to trimming and J lost 4 bases; unmatched junction nucleotides: 8. The CDR3 loop is CASSPDRVYYNEQFF. DNA for the CDR3: TGTGCCAGCAGCCCCGACAGGGTATATTACAATGAGCAGTTCTTC.

The chain links TRBV28 to TRBJ1-2; TRBD1 agrees at 10 bases. Germline CDR1 MDHEN, CDR2 SYDVKM. V trimming: 6 bases; J trimming: 4 bases; junction bases outside the gene matches: 14. This CDR3 is 17 amino acids long. The CDR3 nucleotides are TGTGCCAGCAGCCATACGCTCCGGGACAGGGGCTCCTATGGCTACACCTTC. Its translation is CASSHTLRDRGSYGYTF.

The V gene is TRBV28, the J gene TRBJ1-2, with D hard to call. Trimming removed 2 bases from V and 0 bases from J, with 10 bases in between. This CDR3 spans 15 amino acids. Per germline, CDR1 MDHEN and CDR2 SYDVKM. The CDR3 here is CASSLRSRANYGYTF. DNA of the CDR3: TGTGCCAGCAGTTTAAGGTCGAGAGCTAACTATGGCTACACCTTC.

V usage is TRBV3-1 (or the pseudogene TRBV3-2) and J usage is TRBJ1-1, with 7 bases lining up with TRBD1. This CDR3 is 11 amino acids long. With V trimmed by 5 bases and J by 9 bases, 3 bases remained unmatched. Germline CDR1 is LGHDT and CDR2 is YNNKEL (reference sequence). CDR3 DNA sequence: TGTGCCAGCAGCGACAGGGCTCAAGCTTTCTTT. This gives the protein CASSDRAQAFF.

The chain recombines TRBV24-1 with TRBJ2-3, with 7 bases identical to TRBD2. The length of the CDR3 is 13 residues. CDR1 KGHDR and CDR2 SFDVKD come from the germline V gene. With 6 bases clipped from V and 4 bases from J, the junction kept 3 bases outside the gene matches. The CDR3 nucleotides are TGTGCCACCAGTCCGGGGGGACCAGATACGCAGTATTTT. Translating gives CATSPGGPDTQYF.

This chain connects TRBV14 to TRBJ2-3; a weak D match, TRBD2 (5 bases). The CDR3 covers 19 residues. V was cut by 0 bases and J by 5 bases, with 24 bases left in between. In germline, CDR1 is SGHDN, CDR2 FVKESK. CDR3 loop: CASSQELRARASGLDTQYF. The CDR3 DNA reads as TGTGCCAGCAGCCAAGAGTTGAGGGCACGGGCCTCGGGATTAGATACGCAGTATTTT. Together with reference TRBV14 and TRBJ2-3, the CDR3 gives the full variable domain: EAGVTQFPSHSVIEKGQTVTLRCDPISGHDNLYWYRRVMGKEIKFLLHFVKESKQDESGMPNNRFLAERTGGTYSTLKVQPAELEDSGVYFCASSQELRARASGLDTQYFGPGTRLTVL.

The chain has TRBV25-1 and TRBJ1-2; D remains ambiguous. Trimming removed 1 base at V and 2 bases at J, with 2 bases between. The CDR3 extends over 12 amino acids. Germline V gene sequence: CDR1 MGHDK, CDR2 SYGVNS. CDR3 amino acids: CASSEWNYGYTF. DNA of the CDR3: TGTGCCAGCAGTGAATGGAACTATGGCTACACCTTC.